This is a list of T cell receptor beta chains from one sample in a study of radiotherapy plus CTLA-4 blockade in lung cancer. TCRdb's table, derived via immunoSEQ multiplex PCR, lists solely in-frame clones and lacks some. Found here are more than 90,000 clones, roughly 85% of them singletons; the top ten hold about 26%. This sample comprised peripheral blood, obtained from a patient treated with radiotherapy plus ipilimumab. The origin of the receptors is a human donor with non-small cell lung cancer that progressed on radiotherapy plus ipilimumab. The CDR3 runs from the conserved cysteine through the conserved F or W. Fields, in order: clone size, CDR3 length, J gene, D gene, V gene, CDR3 DNA, CDR3 protein. A D gene is named only where the DNA matches it firmly. Part of the rows lack a size; the others show once, few, many or a class for expanded clones.

>NA|14|TRBJ2-3|NA|TRBV30
TGTGCCTGGAGCCGCACGGGGCCCACAGATACGCAGTATTTT
CAWSRTGPTDTQYF
>once|13|TRBJ2-1|NA|TRBV7-3
TGTGCCAGCAGCCTGAGCGCCTACAATGAGCAGTTCTTC
CASSLSAYNEQFF
>NA|15|TRBJ1-2|NA|TRBV9
TGTGCCAGCAGCGTAGGGGAAACCTACCGACGGCCTGAGACCTTC
CASSVGETYRRPETF
>NA|14|TRBJ1-4|NA|TRBV27
TGTGCCAGCAGTATGGCAGGGATGGAGGAAAAACTGTTTTTT
CASSMAGMEEKLFF
>NA|18|TRBJ2-4|NA|TRBV27
TGTGCCAGCAGTTCGAGGGCCATTAGTTTGATAGCCAAAAACATTCAGTACTTC
CASSSRAISLIAKNIQYF
>NA|15|TRBJ2-1|TRBD2|TRBV9
TGTGCCAGCAGCGTAGCAGTAGTCGGGAGGAATGAGCAGTTCTTC
CASSVAVVGRNEQFF
>NA|16|TRBJ2-7|TRBD1|TRBV4-1
TGCGCCAGCAGCCAAGTAACAGGGGACCCCTCCTACGAGCAGTACTTC
CASSQVTGDPSYEQYF
>NA|15|TRBJ1-2|TRBD1|TRBV10-3
TGTGCCATCAGTGAGGGAGGGACAGGGGGTTATGGCTACACCTTC
CAISEGGTGGYGYTF
>NA|17|TRBJ2-3|NA|TRBV5-6
TGTGCCAGCAGCTTGGGACACCGTTCCCCTAGCACAGATACGCAGTATTTT
CASSLGHRSPSTDTQYF
>once|15|TRBJ1-5|NA|TRBV10-3
TGTGCCATCAGCCAAACAGGGATTGCGGACCAGCCCCAGCATTTT
CAISQTGIADQPQHF
>NA|18|TRBJ2-1|TRBD2|TRBV4-1
TGCGCCAGCAGCCAAGACCCACGAAGCGGGAGCTCCTACAATGAGCAGTTCTTC
CASSQDPRSGSSYNEQFF
>once|12|TRBJ2-3|NA|TRBV9
TGTGCCAGCAGCGTAGGGGCAGATACGCAGTATTTT
CASSVGADTQYF
>NA|14|TRBJ2-7|NA|TRBV19
TGTGCCAGTAGTATTGCTGGTGGGGCCTACGAGCAGTACTTC
CASSIAGGAYEQYF
>NA|13|TRBJ2-1|NA|TRBV7-9
TGTGCCAGCAGCTTAGATGTGTCTAATGAGCAGTTCTTC
CASSLDVSNEQFF
>NA|15|TRBJ1-2|NA|TRBV29-1
TGCAGCGTTGATTCCGGGGACCAATCTAACTATGGCTACACCTTC
CSVDSGDQSNYGYTF
>NA|15|TRBJ2-5|TRBD2|TRBV6-5
TGTGCCACCCTAAGGGCTAGCGGGATTTTAGAGACCCAGTACTTC
CATLRASGILETQYF
>NA|15|TRBJ2-2|NA|TRBV10-2
TGCGCCAGCAGGCAGGGGGCGCGGGGGACCGGGGAGCTGTTTTTT
CASRQGARGTGELFF
>once|12|TRBJ2-5|TRBD1|TRBV2
TGTGCCAGCGGGACAGGGTGGGAGACCCAGTACTTC
CASGTGWETQYF
>once|15|TRBJ1-5|NA|TRBV6-5
TGTGCCAGCAGTTACTCGTCGGGGAACAATCAGCCCCAGCATTTT
CASSYSSGNNQPQHF
>few|11|TRBJ2-2|NA|TRBV18
TGTGCCAGCTCAAGGACCGGGGAGCTGTTTTTT
CASSRTGELFF
>NA|13|TRBJ2-1|NA|TRBV6-1
TGTGCCAGCAGTTTCCTGGGGGGCAATGAGCAGTTCTTC
CASSFLGGNEQFF
>NA|15|TRBJ1-2|TRBD1|TRBV6-4
TGTGCCAGCAGAGAAGACAGGGGCGATTCCTATGGCTACACCTTC
CASREDRGDSYGYTF
>NA|13|TRBJ2-1|NA|TRBV5-1
TGCGCCAGCACCTGGGACACCTACAATGAGCAGTTCTTC
CASTWDTYNEQFF
>NA|13|TRBJ1-1|NA|TRBV6-5
TGTGCCAGCATCGGACTTGCCGGCACTGAAGCTTTCTTT
CASIGLAGTEAFF
>once|14|TRBJ1-5|TRBD1|TRBV28
TGTGCCAGCCTTACAGGGGGCTTCAATCAGCCCCAGCATTTT
CASLTGGFNQPQHF
>few|16|TRBJ1-3|NA|TRBV14
TGTGCCAGCAGCCAATTGGCTGGGAGAGGGGGAAACACCATATATTTT
CASSQLAGRGGNTIYF
>NA|18|TRBJ2-2|NA|TRBV4-1
TGCGCCAGCAGCCAACTTCTTACACAGGCCCTCGACACCGGGGAGCTGTTTTTT
CASSQLLTQALDTGELFF
>NA|15|TRBJ2-1|TRBD1|TRBV6-5
TGTGCCAGCAGTTCAACAGGGGGCTCCTACAATGAGCAGTTCTTC
CASSSTGGSYNEQFF